One and the same sample provided the 29 T cell receptor beta chains below, sequenced in a study of blood T cells in healthy people across ages. A second about 6 to 12 cycle PCR used barcoded and J-beta primers. From the 5' RACE reads, TCRdb called clonotypes with MiXCR, one entry per CDR3 protein. The sample includes about 780,000 distinct CDR3 sequences, about half of them seen just once. The sample taken for sequencing was blood. All receptors come from a man aged 80 or over in good health.

J is TRBJ2-5 and V is TRBV7-9; no firm D call. The DNA matches TRBJ2-4 better at its end, which makes the J call doubtful. This CDR3 spans 11 amino acids. The germline CDR1 and CDR2 sequences are SEHNR and FQNEAQ (reference sequence). Here the CDR3 DNA reads TGTGCCAGCAGCTCGAACGACATTCAGTACTTC. Translated: CASSSNDIQYF.

V usage is TRBV20-1 and J usage is TRBJ2-4, with D possibly being TRBD1 (6 bases). The J call may be mistaken, given a closer DNA end match to TRBJ2-7. Per germline, CDR1 DFQATT and CDR2 SNEGSKA (reference sequence). This CDR3 is built from 12 residues. CDR3 residues: CSASLQGYEQYF. In DNA form, the CDR3 reads TGCAGTGCTAGCTTACAGGGCTACGAGCAGTACTTC.

The chain has TRBV29-1 and TRBJ2-5; the match to TRBD2 covers 16 bases. Germline values: CDR1 SQVTM, CDR2 ANQGSEA. This CDR3 spans 15 amino acids. The junction had 7 bases not matched to a gene; V was cut back by 7 bases and J by 5 bases. The CDR3 coding sequence is TGCAGCGCCGGGACTAGCGGGAGGGCCGGGGAGACCCAGTACTTC. It specifies CSAGTSGRAGETQYF.

This clonotype was seen just once. The chain joins TRBV25-1 to TRBJ2-7, with 8 bases that match TRBD1. Germline V gives CDR1 MGHDK, CDR2 SYGVNS. Unmatched junction bases numbered 8, after V lost 1 base and J lost 6 bases. The CDR3 runs to 15 residues. CDR3 region: CASSESAAGGGEQYF. Here the CDR3 DNA reads TGTGCCAGCAGTGAATCGGCGGCAGGGGGCGGCGAGCAGTACTTC.

This clonotype was counted between two and nine times. CDR3 nucleotide sequence: TGTGCCAGCAGTGAATGGACTAGCGGCGACAATGAGCAGTTCTTC. Translation gives CASSEWTSGDNEQFF. This chain joins TRBV2 and TRBJ2-1; 10 nucleotides align to TRBD2. The CDR3 is 15 amino acids. V lost 2 bases, J lost 5 bases, and 3 bases stayed unmatched. Germline V gives CDR1 SNHLY, CDR2 FYNNEI.

The J gene is TRBJ2-6, the V gene TRBV7-8; no firm D call. Germline V gives CDR1 SGHVS, CDR2 FQNEAQ. The CDR3 contains 18 residues. V lost 0 bases and J 0 bases, leaving 12 bases between the germline ends. This CDR3 reads CASSLAEGRRSGANVLTF. The CDR3, as DNA: TGTGCCAGCAGCTTAGCCGAAGGGCGCCGCTCTGGGGCCAACGTCCTGACTTTC.

The chain uses TRBV27 and TRBJ1-4; the D gene is possibly TRBD1 (5 bases). The V end was cut by 0 bases, the J end by 8 bases, with 13 bases between. This CDR3 is built from 15 residues. Looked up from germline, CDR1 is MNHEY and CDR2 is SMNVEV (reference sequence). CDR3 in amino acids: CASSLSGGAGEKLFF. CDR3 bases: TGTGCCAGCAGTTTATCAGGAGGGGCAGGGGAAAAACTGTTTTTT.

The chain has TRBV11-2 and TRBJ2-5; TRBD2 is a possible D gene (7 bases). Between the trimmed V and J ends, which lost 2 bases and 5 bases, there was a span of 18 bases. The germline gives CDR1 SGHAT, CDR2 FQNNGV. The CDR3 loop spans 16 amino acids. This chain's CDR3 is CASSLYRGAKEETQYF. CDR3 coding DNA: TGTGCCAGCAGCTTATATCGGGGGGCTAAAGAGGAGACCCAGTACTTC. The variable domain in full, completed from reference TRBV11-2 and TRBJ2-5, reads EAGVAQSPRYKIIEKRQSVAFWCNPISGHATLYWYQQILGQGPKLLIQFQNNGVVDDSQLPKDRFSAERLKGVDSTLKIQPAKLEDSAVYLCASSLYRGAKEETQYFGPGTRLLVL.

The chain uses TRBV20-1 and TRBJ1-2; the match to TRBD1 covers 12 bases. V gave up 0 bases and J gave up 8 bases; unmatched junction bases: 10. This CDR3 is 16 amino acids long. Germline CDR1 and CDR2: DFQATT and SNEGSKA (reference sequence). CDR3 coding DNA: TGCAGTGCTAGAGAAACCTTGGGACAGGGGGCGCAGGGCTACACCTTC. Amino acid sequence: CSARETLGQGAQGYTF.

The chain carries TRBV7-2 and TRBJ1-5, with D perhaps matching TRBD1 (6 bases). Germline V gene sequence: CDR1 SGHTA, CDR2 FQGNSA. V lost 5 bases and J lost 3, with 11 bases in between. The CDR3 covers 14 residues. The CDR3 nucleotides read TGTGCCAGCAGCCAGGGGTCACTCAATCAGCCCCAGCATTTT. Translating gives CASSQGSLNQPQHF.

This clonotype was seen repeatedly, ten times or more. This chain links TRBV27 with TRBJ2-3; D is possibly TRBD1 or TRBD2 (5 bases each). The CDR3 has 13 amino acids. From germline, CDR1 is MNHEY and CDR2 SMNVEV (reference sequence). Trimming removed 11 bases from V and 0 bases from J, with 12 bases in between. The DNA of the CDR3 is TGTGCCGTCAGGGACGCTAGCACAGATACGCAGTATTTT. Translating it yields CAVRDASTDTQYF.

On this clonotype itself: This may come from a read error, since a much larger clone is one base off. The gene calls are TRBV7-9 and TRBJ2-3, with D possibly being TRBD2 (7 bases). This CDR3 is built from 12 residues. Germline V gene lookup returns CDR1 SEHNR and CDR2 FQNEAQ (reference sequence). CDR3 region: CASGGAADMQYF. CDR3 bases: TGTGCCAGCGGGGGGGCGGCGGATATGCAGTATTTT.

This clonotype came up a few times. This rearrangement joins TRBV6-2 or TRBV6-3 to TRBJ2-7; maybe TRBD2 (6 bases). V shed 2 bases and J shed 3 bases, with 11 bases lying between them. The CDR3 length is 14 residues. Germline V CDR1 and CDR2: MNHEY, SVGEGT. The CDR3 region is CASSYPDYSYEQYF. Written as DNA, the CDR3 is TGTGCCAGCAGTTACCCGGACTACAGCTACGAGCAGTACTTC.

The CDR3 sequence is CASSPTGPYYGYTF. The CDR3 DNA follows: TGTGCCAGCAGCCCCACGGGGCCATACTATGGCTACACCTTC. The rearrangement joins TRBV7-9 to TRBJ1-2; D is perhaps TRBD1 (5 bases). Germline V gene sequence: CDR1 SEHNR, CDR2 FQNEAQ (reference sequence). CDR3 length: 14 residues. The germline V and J ends were trimmed by 5 bases and 3 bases, with 13 bases remaining between them.

This clonotype was picked up a small number of times. J is TRBJ1-5 and V is TRBV16, with a possible D match to TRBD1 (6 bases). Trimming cost V 5 bases and J 2 bases, with 10 bases left between them. The CDR3 spans 14 residues. The germline gives CDR1 KGHSY, CDR2 FQNENV. CDR3 nucleotides: TGTGCCAGCAGCTCTAAGGGGGGCAATCAGCCCCAGCATTTT. This translates into CASSSKGGNQPQHF.

This clonotype appeared a single time. V gene TRBV7-9 combines with J gene TRBJ2-7; 11 bases are a match to TRBD1. Germline assignment: CDR1 SEHNR and CDR2 FQNEAQ (reference sequence). This CDR3 is 15 amino acids long. J was trimmed by 6 bases and V by 5 bases; bases with no gene match: 9. This CDR3 reads CASSLWTGGRSEQYF. For the CDR3, the DNA is TGTGCCAGCAGCCTCTGGACAGGGGGCAGGTCCGAGCAGTACTTC.

The rearrangement uses TRBV7-3 and TRBJ2-1; 12 positions match TRBD2. With 5 bases clipped from V and 5 bases from J, the junction kept 10 bases outside the gene matches. In germline, CDR1 is SGHTA, CDR2 FQGTGA. The CDR3 length is 17 residues. The CDR3 DNA is TGTGCCAGCAGCCGTTACGCGACTAGCGGGAGAGACAATGAGCAGTTCTTC. The encoded protein is CASSRYATSGRDNEQFF.

The chain links TRBV20-1 to TRBJ2-5; 11 bases are shared with TRBD2. V trimming: 5 bases; J trimming: 5 bases; junction bases outside the gene matches: 10. Germline CDR1 DFQATT, CDR2 SNEGSKA (reference sequence). The CDR3 has 15 residues. The CDR3 DNA reads as TGCAGTGCTGGTCTAGCGGGAGGTCTCCAGGAGACCCAGTACTTC. Protein product: CSAGLAGGLQETQYF.

The chain uses TRBV20-1 and TRBJ1-5; 8 bases fit TRBD1. The CDR3 has 13 amino acids. From germline, CDR1 is DFQATT and CDR2 SNEGSKA (reference sequence). J gave up 9 bases and V 3 bases, and 7 bases lay outside the gene matches. The CDR3 reads CSARTGATGPQHF. CDR3 nucleotides: TGCAGTGCTAGGACAGGGGCTACGGGGCCCCAGCATTTT.

The rearrangement links TRBV3-1 to TRBJ2-1, with TRBD2 identical over 8 bases. Germline assignment: CDR1 LGHDT and CDR2 YNNKEL (reference sequence). This CDR3 region has 16 residues. V gave up 0 bases and J gave up 8 bases; unmatched junction bases: 9. The CDR3 loop is CASSQDGGGRSYEQFF. DNA of the CDR3: TGTGCCAGCAGCCAAGACGGGGGCGGGAGGTCCTATGAGCAGTTCTTC.

V is TRBV7-2 and J is TRBJ2-5; 8 nucleotides match TRBD1. The germline gives CDR1 SGHTA, CDR2 FQGNSA. Germline trimming cut 5 bases from V and 5 bases from J; bases unmatched to any gene: 10. The CDR3 covers 15 residues. CDR3 bases: TGTGCCAGCAGCCCTGACAGGGGTTGGGGGGAGACCCAGTACTTC. It translates to CASSPDRGWGETQYF.

This clonotype was detected a few times. V and J are TRBV6-5 and TRBJ2-1; tentative D call: TRBD2 (5 bases). Germline CDR1 MNHEY, CDR2 SVGAGI. The CDR3 runs 15 residues. V lost 2 bases, J lost 6 bases, and 14 bases lay in between. CDR3 DNA sequence: TGTGCCAGCAGTTACCCTGCGGGTGCGAGCAATGAGCAGTTCTTC. The encoded protein is CASSYPAGASNEQFF.

The gene calls are TRBV5-1 and TRBJ2-1; 10 positions agree with TRBD1. The CDR3 is made up of 17 amino acids. Trimming at V came to 3 bases and at J to 5 bases, leaving 11 bases not matched to a gene. Germline lookup yields CDR1 SGHRS and CDR2 YFSETQ. The CDR3 loop is CASSSLRQGAADNEQFF. The CDR3 DNA reads as TGCGCCAGCAGCTCCCTTCGACAGGGGGCGGCGGACAATGAGCAGTTCTTC.

This clonotype occurred once. The chain joins TRBV29-1 to TRBJ2-3; 8 bases map to TRBD1. Germline CDR1 reads SQVTM; CDR2 reads ANQGSEA. After removal of 6 bases from V and 3 bases from J, the junction contained 5 bases not matched to a gene. This CDR3 has 13 amino acids. CDR3 amino acids: CSVTTGVTDTQYF. The CDR3 nucleotides are TGCAGCGTAACGACAGGGGTGACAGATACGCAGTATTTT.

CDR3 bases: TGTGCCAGCAGGGCGGGACAGGGGAGTGTAGCTTTCTTT. This gives the protein CASRAGQGSVAFF. This chain connects TRBV7-2 to TRBJ1-1, with 10 bases aligning to TRBD1. The CDR3 runs 13 residues. V trimming: 6 bases; J trimming: 10 bases; junction bases outside the gene matches: 8. CDR1 and CDR2 from the germline V gene are SGHTA and FQGNSA.

This clonotype has a count of ten or more. Being one base from a much bigger clone, this may be a read error. The gene calls are TRBV30 and TRBJ2-5; D perhaps matches TRBD2 (5 bases). In germline, CDR1 is GTSNPN, CDR2 SVGIG (reference sequence). This CDR3 spans 12 amino acids. This chain's CDR3 is CAGSVLSGTQYF. DNA of the CDR3: TGTGCCGGGAGTGTACTTTCGGGGACCCAGTACTTC.

The genes are TRBV2 and TRBJ2-5; tentatively, D is TRBD1 (6 bases). Trimming stripped 3 bases from V and 1 base from J, with 15 bases between. The germline V gene has CDR1 SNHLY and CDR2 FYNNEI. The CDR3 runs to 16 residues. The DNA of the CDR3 is TGTGCCAGCAGTGAGGGGACACTAGGGGCCCAAGAGACCCAGTACTTC. Its translation is CASSEGTLGAQETQYF.

As concerns this clonotype: A read error may explain this, as a much larger clone is one base away. This rearrangement joins TRBV12-3 or TRBV12-4 to TRBJ2-1, with TRBD2 identical over 10 bases. With 7 bases clipped from V and 8 bases from J, the junction kept 5 bases outside the gene matches. The CDR3 is 13 amino acids. CDR3 sequence reads: CASTRLAGDEQFF. CDR3 nucleotide sequence: TGTGCCAGCACCCGGCTAGCGGGGGATGAGCAGTTCTTC.

A word on this clonotype: A much larger clone lies a single base off, so this may be a read error. The chain links TRBV7-2 to TRBJ2-1; unclear D gene. Looked up from germline, CDR1 is SGHTA and CDR2 is FQGNSA. CDR3 length: 14 amino acids. V lost 6 bases and J 3 bases, leaving 12 bases between the germline ends. The CDR3: CASRFSGSYNEQFF. The CDR3 nucleotides are TGTGCCAGCAGATTTAGTGGCAGCTACAATGAGCAGTTCTTC.